These 28 T cell receptor beta chains share one sample of origin, sequenced in a study of cytomegalovirus exposure and HLA in healthy donors. Use of 60 Vbeta and 13 Jbeta primers characterized the PCR. TCRdb's table, derived via immunoSEQ multiplex PCR, lists solely in-frame clones and lacks some. Here the sample spans about 110,000 clones, 75% to 85% being singletons. Input material: PBMCs. These TCRs come from a man under 40 in good health and CMV-seronegative.

This clone was seen once. The junction differs from germline at one of its ends, possibly a read error. Other DNA sequences in this specimen translate into the identical CDR3. J is TRBJ2-6 and V is TRBV5-6; TRBD1 might be the D (5 bases). Germline V gives CDR1 SGHDT, CDR2 YYEEEE. The CDR3 is 17 amino acids. CDR3 sequence: CASSLALGAGGANVLTF. In nucleotides, the CDR3 is TGTGCCAGTAGCTTGGCCTTAGGGGCAGGAGGGGCCAACGTCCTGACTTTC.

The J gene is TRBJ2-5, the V gene TRBV7-3, with D unresolved. Looked up from germline, CDR1 is SGHTA and CDR2 is FQGTGA. V gave up 1 base and J gave up 0 bases, with 3 bases separating them. There are 13 residues in the CDR3. The CDR3 loop is CASSLIYQETQYF. In DNA, the CDR3 is TGTGCCAGCAGCTTAATCTACCAAGAGACCCAGTACTTC.

The CDR3 DNA reads TGTGCCAGTAGTTTCCAAAACCAGGCGACCCAGTACTTC. Amino acid sequence: CASSFQNQATQYF. The V call is TRBV19, the J call TRBJ2-5; D is uncertain. The CDR3 runs 13 residues. Trimming cost V 5 bases and J 7 bases, with 14 bases left between them. The germline gives CDR1 LNHDA, CDR2 SQIVND (reference sequence).

In its sample, this clone was seen once. This sequence joins TRBV7-6 and TRBJ2-1; the match to TRBD2 covers 7 bases. The CDR3 has 14 amino acids. Per germline, CDR1 SGHVS and CDR2 FNYEAQ. The junction had 11 bases not matched to a gene; V was cut back by 8 bases and J by 7 bases. The CDR3 here is CASGAGEVDNEQFF. The CDR3 coding sequence is TGTGCCAGCGGGGCGGGAGAGGTTGATAATGAGCAGTTCTTC.

The V gene is TRBV7-6, the J gene TRBJ2-7, with D possibly being TRBD2 (5 bases). V lost 5 bases to trimming and J lost 0 bases, with 11 bases between them. The CDR3 spans 14 residues. CDR1 SGHVS and CDR2 FNYEAQ come from the germline V gene. This CDR3 is CASSPDGVSYEQYF. CDR3 sequence (DNA): TGTGCCAGCAGCCCGGACGGGGTCTCCTACGAGCAGTACTTC.

This clone was seen repeatedly, ten times or more. The chain uses TRBV6-1 and TRBJ2-3; 9 bases match TRBD2. V shed 8 bases, J shed 3 bases, and the junction held 9 bases outside the gene matches. Looked up from germline, CDR1 is MNHNS and CDR2 is SASEGT. The CDR3 length is 15 residues. In nucleotides, the CDR3 is TGTGCCAGCGGTAGCGGGAGTATTCGAACAGATACGCAGTATTTT. Translation: CASGSGSIRTDTQYF.

This clone was picked up a small number of times. The chain employs TRBV6-1 and TRBJ2-1; 7 bases agree with TRBD1. The germline V gene has CDR1 MNHNS and CDR2 SASEGT. The J segment lost 9 bases and the V segment lost 4 bases, leaving 12 bases of the junction unmatched. This CDR3 comprises 15 residues. CDR3 sequence: CASSATGLRLGEQFF. CDR3 nucleotide sequence: TGTGCCAGCAGTGCGACAGGGTTAAGACTCGGTGAGCAGTTCTTC.

This clone was observed a few times. This chain joins TRBV4-1 and TRBJ1-1; D unclear. The V and J ends lost 0 bases and 1 base respectively, with 9 bases between them. This CDR3 is 15 amino acids long. Germline V gene data show CDR1 as MGHRA and CDR2 as YSYEKL. The chain's CDR3 is CASSQERAGNTEAFF. CDR3 sequence (DNA): TGCGCCAGCAGCCAAGAGAGGGCAGGGAACACTGAAGCTTTCTTT.

CDR3 protein: CASSVVQGSGYTF. The DNA of the CDR3 is TGTGCCAGCAGCGTAGTACAGGGTTCTGGCTACACCTTC. J is TRBJ1-2 and V is TRBV9, with D possibly TRBD1 on 6 matching bases. CDR1 is SGDLS and CDR2 is YYNGEE in the germline V gene. The CDR3 has 13 residues. Trimming took off 0 bases at V and 7 bases at J, with 10 bases between the two ends.

This clone was counted a few times. The rearrangement joins TRBV7-2 to TRBJ2-5; 10 bases map to TRBD2. The V and J ends lost 5 bases and 5 bases, in that order; junction bases with no gene match: 8. The CDR3 runs to 15 residues. The germline V gene encodes CDR1 SGHTA and CDR2 FQGNSA. The DNA for the CDR3 is TGTGCCAGCAGCCGCAATCAGCGGGGGGGCGAGACCCAGTACTTC. This translates into CASSRNQRGGETQYF.

V and J are TRBV7-7 and TRBJ2-3; 9 bases match TRBD2. CDR1 SSHAT and CDR2 FNYEAQ come from the germline V gene (reference sequence). With 0 bases clipped from V and 3 bases from J, the junction kept 1 base outside the gene matches. This CDR3 contains 15 residues. This chain's CDR3 is CASSLAAGGTDTQYF. The CDR3 DNA is TGTGCCAGCAGCTTAGCGGCGGGGGGGACAGATACGCAGTATTTT.

The J gene is TRBJ2-7, the V gene TRBV10-1, with D possibly being TRBD1 (5 bases). CDR1 is WNHNN, CDR2 SYGVQD, per germline (reference sequence). The CDR3 is made up of 15 amino acids. V lost 2 bases to trimming and J lost 3 bases, with 14 bases between them. This CDR3 is CASSEQGRRFYEQYF. CDR3 DNA sequence: TGCGCCAGCAGTGAGCAGGGAAGACGTTTCTACGAGCAGTACTTC.

The chain couples TRBV4-3 to TRBJ1-2, with 8 bases fitting TRBD1. The CDR3 extends over 13 amino acids. The germline V gene has CDR1 LGHNA and CDR2 YSLEER. Unmatched junction bases numbered 2, after V lost 4 bases and J lost 4 bases. The CDR3 nucleotides are TGCGCCAGCAGCCTGGACAGGGCCTATGGCTACACCTTC. Protein: CASSLDRAYGYTF.

The chain combines TRBV6-1 with TRBJ2-5; TRBD2 matches at 8 bases. CDR3 length: 14 amino acids. J lost 4 bases, V lost 7 bases, and 8 bases had no gene match. Germline V gene data show CDR1 as MNHNS and CDR2 as SASEGT. CDR3 residues: CASTAGGRTETQYF. The CDR3 region has the DNA TGTGCCAGCACCGCCGGCGGGAGGACAGAGACCCAGTACTTC.

This clone was observed a single time. The chain carries TRBV19 and TRBJ1-5; 7 bases fit TRBD1. V lost 11 bases to trimming and J lost 2 bases; unmatched junction nucleotides: 9. Germline CDR1 LNHDA, CDR2 SQIVND (reference sequence). The CDR3 runs to 14 residues. The CDR3 loop reads CAARRGAGNQPQHF. CDR3 DNA sequence: TGTGCCGCCCGCAGGGGGGCGGGCAATCAGCCCCAGCATTTT.

V is TRBV7-2 and J is TRBJ1-2; 7 bases fit TRBD1. The germline V gene encodes CDR1 SGHTA and CDR2 FQGNSA. J lost 2 bases, V lost 7 bases, and 10 bases had no gene match. This CDR3 is built from 15 residues. The CDR3 sequence: CASTTDRVPNYGYTF. Written as DNA, the CDR3 is TGTGCCAGCACCACTGACAGGGTCCCAAACTATGGCTACACCTTC.

DNA for the CDR3: TGTGCCAGCAGCTTAGGTCATGGGGGCACAGTCCACGAGCAGTACTTC. This encodes CASSLGHGGTVHEQYF. This chain links TRBV11-2 with TRBJ2-7; possible D gene TRBD1, 6 bases. The CDR3 consists of 16 residues. Trimming stripped 1 base from V and 5 bases from J, with 18 bases between. The germline V gene has CDR1 SGHAT and CDR2 FQNNGV.

The chain employs TRBV7-2 and TRBJ1-6; 7 bases are a match to TRBD1. Germline assignment: CDR1 SGHTA and CDR2 FQGNSA. The CDR3 runs 15 residues. J gave up 7 bases and V 3 bases, and 6 bases lay outside the gene matches. CDR3 amino acids: CASSFGTARNSPLHF. CDR3 coding DNA: TGTGCCAGCAGCTTTGGGACAGCCAGAAATTCACCCCTCCACTTT.

The chain joins TRBV9 to TRBJ2-1, with TRBD1 identical over 9 bases. The CDR3 spans 14 residues. The trim removed 4 bases at V and 8 bases at J, leaving 7 bases unmatched. Germline assignment: CDR1 SGDLS and CDR2 YYNGEE. The DNA for the CDR3 is TGTGCCAGCAGCCCGCGGGACAGGGTCTATGAGCAGTTCTTC. This codes for CASSPRDRVYEQFF.

V and J are TRBV7-2 and TRBJ2-5; D is possibly TRBD2 (6 bases). Germline V gene lookup returns CDR1 SGHTA and CDR2 FQGNSA. This CDR3 comprises 16 residues. Trimming shortened V by 5 bases and J by 1 base, and 17 bases separated the two germline ends. The CDR3, as DNA: TGTGCCAGCAGCCCCGGCTCCCGTAGCGGCCAAGAGACCCAGTACTTC. It is translated as CASSPGSRSGQETQYF.

V is TRBV6-5 and J is TRBJ1-5; 8 bases agree with TRBD1. The CDR3 sequence is 13 residues long. Germline trimming cut 6 bases from V and 5 bases from J; bases unmatched to any gene: 3. Germline CDR1 MNHEY, CDR2 SVGAGI. CDR3 DNA: TGTGCCAGCAGCCCGGACAGGGATCAGCCCCAGCATTTT. Translation gives CASSPDRDQPQHF.

V gene TRBV5-1 combines with J gene TRBJ1-2; maybe TRBD1 (5 bases). The CDR3 consists of 13 residues. The V and J ends lost 1 base and 8 bases respectively, with 12 bases between them. The germline V gene encodes CDR1 SGHRS and CDR2 YFSETQ. This CDR3 is CASSLRREEGYTF. CDR3 in DNA: TGCGCCAGCAGCTTGCGCAGGGAGGAGGGCTACACCTTC.

As regards this clone: One junction end does not reproduce the germline sequence, and a read error may be involved. This chain joins TRBV6-5 and TRBJ1-2, with TRBD1 matching 8 bases. The CDR3 loop spans 14 amino acids. The germline gives CDR1 MNHEY, CDR2 SVGAGI. The CDR3 coding sequence is TGTGCCAGCAGTTACTCACGGACAGGGTATGGCTGCACCTTC. It is translated as CASSYSRTGYGCTF.

This chain uses TRBV19 with TRBJ1-5; D may be TRBD1 (6 bases). Trimming shortened V by 6 bases and J by 4 bases, and 10 bases separated the two germline ends. From germline, CDR1 is LNHDA and CDR2 SQIVND (reference sequence). This CDR3 has 13 amino acids. This CDR3 reads CASRDSFNQPQHF. As DNA, the CDR3 is TGTGCCAGTAGGGACAGTTTTAATCAGCCCCAGCATTTT.

This chain joins TRBV2 and TRBJ1-2; D remains unclear. Germline-derived CDR1 and CDR2 are SNHLY and FYNNEI. The ends were cut back, 0 bases at V and 4 bases at J, with 12 bases in the middle. This CDR3 region has 15 residues. The CDR3 reads CASSEALGSLYGYTF. Here the CDR3 DNA reads TGTGCCAGCAGTGAAGCGTTGGGCTCCCTCTATGGCTACACCTTC.

In its sample, this clone was seen many times. The chain carries TRBV28 and TRBJ1-2; D remains unclear. The CDR3 covers 12 residues. Trimming removed 5 bases at V and 3 bases at J, with 7 bases between. CDR1 and CDR2 (germline): MDHEN, SYDVKM. The CDR3 loop is CASSRSDYGYTF. The CDR3 nucleotides read TGTGCCAGCAGTAGAAGCGACTATGGCTACACCTTC.

The chain couples TRBV30 to TRBJ2-3; D may be TRBD2 (5 bases). V lost 2 bases to trimming and J lost 5 bases, with 8 bases between them. The CDR3 spans 12 residues. The V gene's germline CDR1 is GTSNPN and CDR2 SVGIG (reference sequence). The CDR3 protein is CAWSIGGDTQYF. DNA of the CDR3: TGTGCCTGGAGTATCGGAGGAGATACGCAGTATTTT.

The chain couples TRBV6-5 to TRBJ2-3; 8 bases agree with TRBD2. CDR1 and CDR2 from the germline V gene are MNHEY and SVGAGI. The CDR3 is made up of 16 amino acids. The junction had 8 bases not matched to a gene; V was cut back by 2 bases and J by 4 bases. Here the CDR3 reads CASSYRSGRSSDTQYF. Here the CDR3 DNA reads TGTGCCAGCAGTTACCGAAGCGGGAGAAGCTCAGATACGCAGTATTTT.